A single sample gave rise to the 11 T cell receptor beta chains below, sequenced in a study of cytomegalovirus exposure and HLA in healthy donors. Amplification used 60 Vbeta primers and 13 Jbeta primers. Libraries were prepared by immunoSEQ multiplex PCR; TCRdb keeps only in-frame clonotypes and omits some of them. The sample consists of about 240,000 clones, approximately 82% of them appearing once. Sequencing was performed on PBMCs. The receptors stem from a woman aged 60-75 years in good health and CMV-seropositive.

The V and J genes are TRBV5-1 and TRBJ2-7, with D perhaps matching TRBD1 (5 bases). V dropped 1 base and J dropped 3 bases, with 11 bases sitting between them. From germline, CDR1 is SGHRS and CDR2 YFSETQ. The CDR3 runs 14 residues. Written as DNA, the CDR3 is TGCGCCAGCAGCTTGATTGGCAGGGACTACGAGCAGTACTTC. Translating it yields CASSLIGRDYEQYF.

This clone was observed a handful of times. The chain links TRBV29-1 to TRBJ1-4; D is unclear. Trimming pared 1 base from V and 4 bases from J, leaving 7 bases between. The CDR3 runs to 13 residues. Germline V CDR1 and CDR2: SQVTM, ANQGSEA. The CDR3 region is CSVEAGFNEKLFF. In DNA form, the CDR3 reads TGCAGCGTTGAAGCGGGGTTTAATGAAAAACTGTTTTTT.

The CDR3 region is CASSVQGAYEQYF. The CDR3 nucleotides are TGTGCCAGCAGTGTACAGGGGGCGTACGAGCAGTACTTC. The chain joins TRBV6-6 to TRBJ2-7; TRBD1 agrees at 9 bases. Germline CDR1 reads MNHNY; CDR2 reads SVGAGI (reference sequence). V trimming: 5 bases; J trimming: 4 bases; junction bases outside the gene matches: 3. The CDR3 is 13 amino acids.

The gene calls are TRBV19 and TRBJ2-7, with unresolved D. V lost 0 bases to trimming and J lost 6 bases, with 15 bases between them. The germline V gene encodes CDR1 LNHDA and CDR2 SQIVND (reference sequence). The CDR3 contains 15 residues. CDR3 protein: CASSIDGLQFGEQYF. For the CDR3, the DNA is TGTGCCAGTAGTATAGATGGTTTACAGTTTGGCGAGCAGTACTTC.

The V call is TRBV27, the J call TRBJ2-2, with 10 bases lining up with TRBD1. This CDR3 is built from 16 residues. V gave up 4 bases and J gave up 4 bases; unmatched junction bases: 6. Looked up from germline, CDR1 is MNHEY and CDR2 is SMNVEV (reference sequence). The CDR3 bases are TGTGCCAGCAGTTCCCCCGGGACAGGGGTCACCGGGGAGCTGTTTTTT. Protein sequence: CASSSPGTGVTGELFF.

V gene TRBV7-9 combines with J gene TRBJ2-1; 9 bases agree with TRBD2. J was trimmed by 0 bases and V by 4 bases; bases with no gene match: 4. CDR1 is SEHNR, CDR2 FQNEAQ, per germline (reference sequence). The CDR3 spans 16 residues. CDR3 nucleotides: TGTGCCAGCAGCTCCAATAGCGGGAGCTCCTACAATGAGCAGTTCTTC. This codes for CASSSNSGSSYNEQFF.

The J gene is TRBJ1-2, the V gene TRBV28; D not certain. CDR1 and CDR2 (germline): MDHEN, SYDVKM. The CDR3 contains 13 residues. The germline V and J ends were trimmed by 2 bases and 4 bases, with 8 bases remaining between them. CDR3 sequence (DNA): TGTGCCAGCAGTTTAAAGCTACCCTATGGCTACACCTTC. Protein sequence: CASSLKLPYGYTF.

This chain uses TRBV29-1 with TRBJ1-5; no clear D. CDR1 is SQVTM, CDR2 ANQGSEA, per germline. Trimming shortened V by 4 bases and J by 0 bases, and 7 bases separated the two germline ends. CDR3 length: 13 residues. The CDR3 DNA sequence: TGCAGCGTTGGAGGGTATAGCAATCAGCCCCAGCATTTT. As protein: CSVGGYSNQPQHF. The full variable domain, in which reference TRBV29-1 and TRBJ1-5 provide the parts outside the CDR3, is SAVISQKPSRDICQRGTSLTIQCQVDSQVTMMFWYRQQPGQSLTLIATANQGSEATYESGFVIDKFPISRPNLTFSTLTVSNMSPEDSSIYLCSVGGYSNQPQHFGDGTRLSIL.

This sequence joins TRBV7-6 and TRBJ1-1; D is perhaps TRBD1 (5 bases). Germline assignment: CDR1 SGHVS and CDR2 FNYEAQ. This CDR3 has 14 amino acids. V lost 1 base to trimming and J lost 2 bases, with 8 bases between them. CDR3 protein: CASSLGGHNTEAFF. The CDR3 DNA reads TGTGCCAGCAGCTTAGGCGGACATAACACTGAAGCTTTCTTT.

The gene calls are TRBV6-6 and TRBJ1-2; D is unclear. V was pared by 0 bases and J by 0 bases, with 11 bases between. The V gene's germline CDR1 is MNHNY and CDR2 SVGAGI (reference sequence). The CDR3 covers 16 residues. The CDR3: CASSYSSGRANYGYTF. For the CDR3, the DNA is TGTGCCAGCAGTTACTCGAGCGGGCGGGCTAACTATGGCTACACCTTC.

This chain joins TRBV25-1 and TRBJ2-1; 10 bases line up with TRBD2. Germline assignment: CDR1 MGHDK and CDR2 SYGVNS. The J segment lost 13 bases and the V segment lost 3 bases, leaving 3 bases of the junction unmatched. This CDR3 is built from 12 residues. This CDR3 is CASSEIAGGQFF. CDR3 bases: TGTGCCAGCAGTGAGATAGCGGGAGGTCAGTTCTTC.